This TCR beta chain appears in the sequencing data of a study of early T cells in non-severe SARS-CoV-2 infection. Study as a whole: The chains were unpaired, and the sequenced material was bulk RNA from unsorted whole blood.

This CDR3 comprises 15 residues. V lost 0 bases and J 2 bases, leaving 10 bases between the germline ends. Germline V CDR1 and CDR2: ENHRY, SYGVKD. Regarding this clonotype: The antigen is undetermined.

Each CDR3 protein is one row after TCRdb ran MiXCR on the 5' RACE reads. Among 75,000 to 90,000 distinct CDR3 sequences listed, over 9.5% were seen once. Study results and limitations: There was a bias toward anti-spike CD8 responses in VDJdb matching, which missed private and CD4 specificities.

The chain recombines TRBV10-3 with TRBJ2-5; no clear D gene. The sequence was obtained from an adult who was a healthcare worker with PCR-confirmed SARS-CoV-2 infection or an uninfected control (not recorded which). Sequencing was performed on whole blood, taken at baseline. CDR3 DNA: TGTGCCATCAGTGAGTCGCAAGAATATCAAGAGACCCAGTACTTC. Its translation: CAISESQEYQETQYF.